The 12 T cell receptor beta chains listed next were all sequenced from one sample in a study of cytotoxic CD8 clonotypes in ibrutinib-treated CLL. The protocol was immunoSEQ multiplex PCR, while the TCRdb copy is restricted to in-frame clones and leaves out a portion. This sample has roughly 200,000 clones, with about 72% found just once. The starting material was PBMCs, obtained after 24 months of ibrutinib treatment. The receptors were gathered from a human donor with chronic lymphocytic leukemia.

This clone was picked up a small number of times. The V gene is TRBV18, the J gene TRBJ2-5, with a tentative D call TRBD2 (5 bases). Germline V gene sequence: CDR1 KGHSH, CDR2 LQKENI. The CDR3 runs to 13 residues. Trimming pared 3 bases from V and 5 bases from J, leaving 10 bases between. The CDR3 here is CASSPQRGETQYF. The CDR3 DNA reads TGTGCCAGCTCACCGCAGAGAGGGGAGACCCAGTACTTC.

This chain uses TRBV28 with TRBJ1-2; no firm D call. This CDR3 has 11 amino acids. Germline V gives CDR1 MDHEN, CDR2 SYDVKM. Between the trimmed V and J ends, which lost 7 bases and 5 bases, there was a span of 8 bases. In nucleotides, the CDR3 is TGTGCCAGCACCCTAGGATATGGCTACACCTTC. It translates to CASTLGYGYTF.

This chain joins TRBV2 and TRBJ2-7; D perhaps matches TRBD1 (5 bases). The CDR3 totals 12 residues. Germline V gene data show CDR1 as SNHLY and CDR2 as FYNNEI. The V and J ends lost 3 bases and 3 bases respectively, with 6 bases between them. As DNA, the CDR3 is TGTGCCAGCAGTGACAGGGTCTACGAGCAGTACTTC. Encoded protein: CASSDRVYEQYF. Full variable domain (rest looked up from reference TRBV2 and TRBJ2-7): EPEVTQTPSHQVTQMGQEVILRCVPISNHLYFYWYRQILGQKVEFLVSFYNNEISEKSEIFDDQFSVERPDGSNFTLKIRSTKLEDSAMYFCASSDRVYEQYFGPGTRLTVT.

The chain carries TRBV11-2 and TRBJ2-5, with 13 positions matching TRBD2. V lost 4 bases to trimming and J lost 0 bases; unmatched junction nucleotides: 11. Germline lookup yields CDR1 SGHAT and CDR2 FQNNGV. This CDR3 has 19 amino acids. The CDR3 coding sequence is TGTGCCAGCAGCTCAAAAAAGGGACTAGCGGGAAATTACCAAGAGACCCAGTACTTC. It yields the protein CASSSKKGLAGNYQETQYF.

The rearrangement uses TRBV19 and TRBJ2-2; TRBD2 might be the D (7 bases). The CDR3 has 14 amino acids. Germline loops: CDR1 LNHDA, CDR2 SQIVND (reference sequence). V shed 8 bases and J shed 7 bases, with 17 bases lying between them. This CDR3 reads CASSQRGADGELFF. As DNA, the CDR3 is TGTGCCAGTTCCCAACGGGGGGCTGACGGGGAGCTGTTTTTT. The full variable domain, its missing parts supplied by reference TRBV19 and TRBJ2-2, is DGGITQSPKYLFRKEGQNVTLSCEQNLNHDAMYWYRQDPGQGLRLIYYSQIVNDFQKGDIAEGYSVSREKKESFPLTVTSAQKNPTAFYLCASSQRGADGELFFGEGSRLTVL.

The table lists this clone with a few counts. In nucleotides, the CDR3 is TGTGCCAGCAGTTTATACCGACAGGGGGCTGGGCAGTTCTTC. This sequence encodes CASSLYRQGAGQFF. The chain links TRBV28 to TRBJ2-1; 10 bases map to TRBD1. The CDR3 extends over 14 amino acids. V dropped 1 base and J dropped 12; count of bases not matched to a gene: 6. The germline CDR1 and CDR2 sequences are MDHEN and SYDVKM.

The genes are TRBV11-3 and TRBJ1-1, with D possibly matching TRBD1 (5 bases). The CDR3 runs 14 residues. Germline V gene sequence: CDR1 SGHNT, CDR2 YENEEA. Trimming took off 1 base at V and 0 bases at J, with 6 bases between the two ends. CDR3 nucleotide sequence: TGTGCCAGCAGCTTAGCAGGGATGAACACTGAAGCTTTCTTT. Its translation is CASSLAGMNTEAFF. The full variable domain, its missing parts supplied by reference TRBV11-3 and TRBJ1-1, is EAGVVQSPRYKIIEKKQPVAFWCNPISGHNTLYWYLQNLGQGPELLIRYENEEAVDDSQLPKDRFSAERLKGVDSTLKIQPAELGDSAVYLCASSLAGMNTEAFFGQGTRLTVV.

The chain couples TRBV7-3 to TRBJ2-5; a weak D match, TRBD1 (6 bases). Trimming took 2 bases from V and 0 from J, leaving 10 bases between them. The CDR3 is 15 amino acids. The germline gives CDR1 SGHTA, CDR2 FQGTGA. CDR3 loop: CASSLSRGDQETQYF. The DNA of the CDR3 is TGTGCCAGCAGCTTATCCAGGGGCGACCAAGAGACCCAGTACTTC. Looking up the rest from reference TRBV7-3 and TRBJ2-5 gives the full variable domain: GAGVSQTPSNKVTEKGKYVELRCDPISGHTALYWYRQSLGQGPEFLIYFQGTGAADDSGLPNDRFFAVRPEGSVSTLKIQRTERGDSAVYLCASSLSRGDQETQYFGPGTRLLVL.

The CDR3 nucleotides are TGTGCCAGCAGCCGGGGCGGGATGAGCTCCTACGAGCAGTACTTC. Translating gives CASSRGGMSSYEQYF. The chain employs TRBV5-4 and TRBJ2-7; D might be TRBD2 (6 bases). CDR1 is SGHNT, CDR2 YYREEE, per germline (reference sequence). Trimming shortened V by 4 bases and J by 0 bases, and 14 bases separated the two germline ends. The CDR3 consists of 15 residues.

The chain carries TRBV21-1 and TRBJ1-1; the D call TRBD1 from the table was never checked on the DNA. TRBV21-1 is a pseudogene segment. The CDR3 has 20 amino acids. The CDR3 DNA reads as TGTGCCAGCAGCAATAGGGACAGGGTTTCTTTAATTATGATGAACACTGAAGCTTTCTTT. Translation gives CASSNRDRVSLIMMNTEAFF.

V and J are TRBV7-3 and TRBJ1-3; D gene uncertain. Germline lookup yields CDR1 SGHTA and CDR2 FQGTGA. The CDR3 consists of 16 residues. Trimming shortened V by 1 base and J by 0 bases, and 10 bases separated the two germline ends. This CDR3 reads CASSLIPRSSGNTIYF. CDR3 nucleotides: TGTGCCAGCAGCTTAATACCAAGGAGCTCTGGAAACACCATATATTTT. Complete variable domain (other parts from reference TRBV7-3 and TRBJ1-3): GAGVSQTPSNKVTEKGKYVELRCDPISGHTALYWYRQSLGQGPEFLIYFQGTGAADDSGLPNDRFFAVRPEGSVSTLKIQRTERGDSAVYLCASSLIPRSSGNTIYFGEGSWLTVV.

This clone appeared a few times. The chain carries TRBV18 and TRBJ2-6, with D perhaps TRBD2 (5 bases). Between the trimmed V and J ends, which lost 0 bases and 2 bases, there was a span of 5 bases. The CDR3 is 15 amino acids. Germline V lookup: CDR1 KGHSH, CDR2 LQKENI. The CDR3 DNA follows: TGTGCCAGCTCACCACCGAGGGCTGGGGCCAACGTCCTGACTTTC. It yields the protein CASSPPRAGANVLTF.